Following are 10 T cell receptor beta chains from one sample sequenced in a study of vaccination effects on CD4 cells after COVID-19. With the ViraFEST assay, the study expanded antigen-specific CD4+ T cells using viral peptide pools, then sequenced them. After around nine days in culture, the CD4+ T cells were isolated. Sometime from March through December 2020, the person acquired a SARS-CoV-2 infection that PCR confirmed. Repertoires were generated with immunoSEQ multiplex PCR, while TCRdb's copy carries only in-frame clones and drops some. The sample holds about 19,000 clones, around four fifths seen once. Antigen specificity for these receptors is unknown. Material: CD4+ T cells from PBMCs cultured with SARS-CoV-2 spike peptides, obtained before COVID-19 vaccination. These receptors originate from a human donor who had a prior SARS-CoV-2 infection.

This chain links TRBV29-1 with TRBJ1-6; 9 nucleotides align to TRBD1. Trimming cost V 6 bases and J 3 bases; bases outside gene matches: 0. This CDR3 comprises 13 residues. Per the germline V gene, CDR1 is SQVTM and CDR2 is ANQGSEA. The CDR3 coding sequence is TGCAGCGTGGGACAGGGCTATAATTCACCCCTCCACTTT. Translated: CSVGQGYNSPLHF.

There are a few counts of this clone. The J gene is TRBJ2-3, the V gene TRBV19; D unclear. CDR1 is LNHDA, CDR2 SQIVND, per germline (reference sequence). Trimming shortened V by 0 bases and J by 0 bases, and 4 bases separated the two germline ends. The CDR3 length is 14 residues. The CDR3 region has the DNA TGTGCCAGTAGTATAGAGAAGAGCACAGATACGCAGTATTTT. Translated, it gives CASSIEKSTDTQYF.

This clone was detected only a few times. The rearrangement links TRBV5-1 to TRBJ2-1; TRBD1 matches 10 bases. The V segment lost 0 bases and the J segment 4 bases; nucleotides outside the gene matches: 7. The CDR3 extends over 17 amino acids. The germline V gene encodes CDR1 SGHRS and CDR2 YFSETQ. The CDR3: CASSLDSPDRGYNEQFF. DNA for the CDR3: TGCGCCAGCAGCTTGGACTCCCCGGACAGGGGGTACAATGAGCAGTTCTTC.

The rearrangement joins TRBV5-4 to TRBJ1-2; D is undetermined. Germline V lookup: CDR1 SGHNT, CDR2 YYREEE (reference sequence). The CDR3 extends over 14 amino acids. The V gene lost 4 bases and the J gene lost 6 bases, with 16 bases spanning the gap. CDR3 sequence reads: CASSPPPGAHGYTF. The CDR3 DNA is TGTGCCAGCAGCCCTCCCCCGGGCGCCCATGGCTACACCTTC.

The V gene is TRBV5-1, the J gene TRBJ2-1; weak D call: TRBD2 (6 bases). Germline V gene lookup returns CDR1 SGHRS and CDR2 YFSETQ. The CDR3 runs 14 residues. Trimming removed 5 bases from V and 2 bases from J, with 11 bases in between. The CDR3 coding sequence is TGCGCCAGCAGGGGTAGCGGAGCCTACAATGAGCAGTTCTTC. It codes for CASRGSGAYNEQFF.

The chain couples TRBV5-1 to TRBJ2-7; D is possibly TRBD2 (6 bases). Germline-derived CDR1 and CDR2 are SGHRS and YFSETQ. The CDR3 length is 13 residues. V was trimmed by 4 bases and J by 4 bases, leaving 12 bases between them. The CDR3 loop is CASSPAGHYEQYF. CDR3 DNA: TGCGCCAGCAGCCCAGCGGGCCATTACGAGCAGTACTTC.

The rearrangement links TRBV19 to TRBJ1-5; D not certain. V was cut by 7 bases and J by 4 bases, with 17 bases left in between. The CDR3 covers 15 residues. Germline loops: CDR1 LNHDA, CDR2 SQIVND (reference sequence). The CDR3 sequence: CASTLLGSSNQPQHF. The CDR3 region has the DNA TGTGCCAGTACCCTCCTGGGCAGCTCGAATCAGCCCCAGCATTTT.

This rearrangement joins TRBV10-3 to TRBJ1-2; D is unclear. From germline, CDR1 is ENHRY and CDR2 SYGVKD. This CDR3 region has 14 residues. Trimming pared 6 bases from V and 6 bases from J, leaving 17 bases between. The CDR3 DNA reads as TGTGCCATCAGCGCTGACTGGGGTGGAGATGGCTACACCTTC. Translation gives CAISADWGGDGYTF.

This clone was detected once. The chain recombines TRBV5-4 with TRBJ2-3, with 13 bases matching TRBD2. The V segment lost 5 bases and the J segment 6 bases; nucleotides outside the gene matches: 9. CDR3 length: 16 amino acids. Germline-derived CDR1 and CDR2 are SGHNT and YYREEE (reference sequence). Written as DNA, the CDR3 is TGTGCCAGCAGGCAGACTAGCGGGGGGCAGGGGGATACGCAGTATTTT. Its protein is CASRQTSGGQGDTQYF. The variable domain in full, with the rest retrieved from reference TRBV5-4 and TRBJ2-3, is ETGVTQSPTHLIKTRGQQVTLRCSSQSGHNTVSWYQQALGQGPQFIFQYYREEENGRGNFPPRFSGLQFPNYSSELNVNALELDDSALYLCASRQTSGGQGDTQYFGPGTRLTVL.

The CDR3 sequence is CASSQWTGGVYEQYF. CDR3 in DNA: TGTGCCAGCAGCCAATGGACAGGGGGAGTCTACGAGCAGTACTTC. The chain recombines TRBV4-2 with TRBJ2-7; TRBD1 aligns across 10 bases. The V segment lost 2 bases and the J segment 3 bases; nucleotides outside the gene matches: 4. Per the germline V gene, CDR1 is LGHNA and CDR2 is YNFKEQ. This CDR3 spans 15 amino acids.